This T cell receptor beta chain was sequenced in a study of T cell repertoires in cytomegalovirus infection. The wider study: Indications came from public TCR beta signatures; they pointed to CMV infection and to a matching HLA type.

Concerning this clonotype itself: Its antigen is currently unknown.

TCRdb reanalysed the reads using MiXCR and keeps one entry per CDR3 protein. The top ten clones hold over 11% of a sample with about 920,000 distinct CDR3 sequences, less than 35% of them seen once. Findings and limits, study-wide: Summed public TCR beta family frequency identified CMV carriers bearing the relevant HLA. What dominated the ex vivo response were HLA-C-restricted CMV-specific TCR beta clonotypes.

The receptor comes from a human donor in good health (CMV status not recorded). Some clones in this sample may be carry-over from other donors' samples. The sample in question was cultured CD8+ T cells from PBMCs, obtained from culture after CMV antigen stimulation.

Here the CDR3 reads CASGDNLEETQYF. The CDR3 region has the DNA TGTGCCAGCGGGGATAACTTGGAAGAGACCCAGTACTTC. The rearrangement joins TRBV12-3 or TRBV12-4 to TRBJ2-5; D ambiguous. This CDR3 spans 13 amino acids. The V end was cut by 8 bases, the J end by 3 bases, with 13 bases between.